These 5 T cell receptor beta chains were sequenced from one sample in a study of naive and memory T cell subsets. Both TRBC1 and TRBC2 were covered by a beta constant-region primer of two equimolar oligonucleotides. Nested alpha and beta constant-region primers with the SP2 primer drove four PCR rounds on ligated cDNA. MiXCR was run by TCRdb on the UMI-ligation and nested PCR reads, yielding one entry per CDR3 protein. Among 95,000 to 150,000 distinct CDR3 sequences listed, 36% were seen once. What was sequenced was central memory CD4+ T cells from blood. These TCRs come from a human donor in good health.

The chain couples TRBV27 to TRBJ2-5; 9 bases are a match to TRBD1. The V gene's germline CDR1 is MNHEY and CDR2 SMNVEV (reference sequence). This CDR3 spans 17 amino acids. Losses at the gene ends were 4 bases for V and 2 bases for J; bases not matched to a gene: 11. CDR3 DNA sequence: TGTGCCAGCAGTTCAACCCCGACAGGGGGTTTACAAGAGACCCAGTACTTC. Its translation: CASSSTPTGGLQETQYF.

This clonotype was counted only a few times. The V call is TRBV7-9, the J call TRBJ2-5; D is tentatively TRBD1 or TRBD2 (5 bases each). In germline, CDR1 is SEHNR, CDR2 FQNEAQ (reference sequence). CDR3 length: 15 amino acids. V was pared by 1 base and J by 1 base, with 10 bases between. The chain's CDR3 is CASSLGRDGQETQYF. Written as DNA, the CDR3 is TGTGCCAGCAGCTTAGGACGGGACGGCCAAGAGACCCAGTACTTC. The entire variable domain, with the rest obtained from reference TRBV7-9 and TRBJ2-5, is as follows: DTGVSQNPRHKITKRGQNVTFRCDPISEHNRLYWYRQTLGQGPEFLTYFQNEAQLEKSRLLSDRFSAERPKGSFSTLEIQRTEQGDSAMYLCASSLGRDGQETQYFGPGTRLLVL.

The genes are TRBV7-9 and TRBJ2-7; no clear D. The V end was cut by 0 bases, the J end by 1 base, with 7 bases between. This CDR3 is 14 amino acids long. Germline assignment: CDR1 SEHNR and CDR2 FQNEAQ (reference sequence). CDR3 residues: CASSLASRSYEQYF. Here the CDR3 DNA reads TGTGCCAGCAGCTTAGCCTCAAGATCCTACGAGCAGTACTTC.

This clonotype was seen only a few times. The rearrangement links TRBV20-1 to TRBJ2-5; weak D call: TRBD2 (5 bases). This CDR3 region has 15 residues. Germline lookup yields CDR1 DFQATT and CDR2 SNEGSKA (reference sequence). V was trimmed by 3 bases and J by 6 bases, leaving 20 bases between them. The CDR3 bases are TGCAGTGCTAGTTCTCGTGGACTTCATTTACAGACCCAGTACTTC. It yields the protein CSASSRGLHLQTQYF.

The chain recombines TRBV20-1 with TRBJ2-3; 8 bases are a match to TRBD2. This CDR3 contains 14 residues. Unmatched junction bases numbered 6, after V lost 5 bases and J lost 2 bases. Germline V gives CDR1 DFQATT, CDR2 SNEGSKA (reference sequence). The CDR3 sequence: CSAGLATYTDTQYF. The CDR3 nucleotides read TGCAGTGCTGGACTAGCAACTTACACAGATACGCAGTATTTT.